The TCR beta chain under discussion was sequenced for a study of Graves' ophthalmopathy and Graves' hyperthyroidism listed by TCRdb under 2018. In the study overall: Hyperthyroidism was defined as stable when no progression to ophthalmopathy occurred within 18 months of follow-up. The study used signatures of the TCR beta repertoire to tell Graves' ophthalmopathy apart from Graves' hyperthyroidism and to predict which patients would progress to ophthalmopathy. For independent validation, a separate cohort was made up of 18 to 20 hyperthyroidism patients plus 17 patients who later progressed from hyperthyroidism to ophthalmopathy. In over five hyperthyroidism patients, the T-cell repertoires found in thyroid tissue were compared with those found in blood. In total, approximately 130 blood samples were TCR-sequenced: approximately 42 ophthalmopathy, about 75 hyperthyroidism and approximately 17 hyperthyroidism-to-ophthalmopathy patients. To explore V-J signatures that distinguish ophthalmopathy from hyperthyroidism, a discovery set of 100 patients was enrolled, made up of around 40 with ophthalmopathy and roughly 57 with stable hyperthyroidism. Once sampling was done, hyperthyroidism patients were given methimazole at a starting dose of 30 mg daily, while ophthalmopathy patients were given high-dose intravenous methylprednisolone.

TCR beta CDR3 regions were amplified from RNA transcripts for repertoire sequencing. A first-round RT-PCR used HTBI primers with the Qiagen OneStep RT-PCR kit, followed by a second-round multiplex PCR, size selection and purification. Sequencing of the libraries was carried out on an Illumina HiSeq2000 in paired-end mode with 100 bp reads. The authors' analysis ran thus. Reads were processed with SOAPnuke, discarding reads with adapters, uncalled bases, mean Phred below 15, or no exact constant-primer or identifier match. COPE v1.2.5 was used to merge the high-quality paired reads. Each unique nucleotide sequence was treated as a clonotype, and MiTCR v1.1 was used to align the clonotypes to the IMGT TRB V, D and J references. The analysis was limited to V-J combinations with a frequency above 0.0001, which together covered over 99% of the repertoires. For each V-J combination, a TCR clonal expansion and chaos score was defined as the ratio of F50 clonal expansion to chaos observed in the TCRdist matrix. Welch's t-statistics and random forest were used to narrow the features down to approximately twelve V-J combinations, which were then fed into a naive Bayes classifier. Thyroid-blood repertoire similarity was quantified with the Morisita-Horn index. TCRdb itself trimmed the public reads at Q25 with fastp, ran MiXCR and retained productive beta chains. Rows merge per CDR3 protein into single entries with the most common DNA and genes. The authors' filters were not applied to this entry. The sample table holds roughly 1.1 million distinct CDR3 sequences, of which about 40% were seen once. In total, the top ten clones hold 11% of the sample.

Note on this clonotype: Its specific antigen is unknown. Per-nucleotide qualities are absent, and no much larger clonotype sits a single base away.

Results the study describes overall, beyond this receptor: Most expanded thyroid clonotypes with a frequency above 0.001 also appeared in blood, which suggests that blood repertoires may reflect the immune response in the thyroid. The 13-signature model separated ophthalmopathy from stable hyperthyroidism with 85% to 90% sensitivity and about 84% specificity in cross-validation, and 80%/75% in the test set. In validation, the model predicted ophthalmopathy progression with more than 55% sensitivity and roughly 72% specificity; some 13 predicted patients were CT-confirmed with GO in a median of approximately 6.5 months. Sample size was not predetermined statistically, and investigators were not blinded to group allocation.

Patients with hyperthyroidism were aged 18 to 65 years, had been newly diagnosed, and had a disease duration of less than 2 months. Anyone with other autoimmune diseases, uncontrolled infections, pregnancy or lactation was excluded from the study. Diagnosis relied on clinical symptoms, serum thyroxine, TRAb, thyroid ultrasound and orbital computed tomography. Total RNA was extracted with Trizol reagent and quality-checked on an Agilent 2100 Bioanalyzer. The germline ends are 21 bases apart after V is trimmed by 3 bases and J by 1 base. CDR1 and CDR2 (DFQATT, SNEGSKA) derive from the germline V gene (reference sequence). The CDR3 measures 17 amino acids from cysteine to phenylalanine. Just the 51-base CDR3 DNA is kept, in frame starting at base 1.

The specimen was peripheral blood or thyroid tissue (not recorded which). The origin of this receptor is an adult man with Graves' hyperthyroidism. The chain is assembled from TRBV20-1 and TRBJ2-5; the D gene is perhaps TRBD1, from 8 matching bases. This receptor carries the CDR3 CSASGRNRGGIQETQYF. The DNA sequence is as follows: TGCAGTGCTAGTGGACGGAACAGGGGGGGAATCCAAGAGACCCAGTACTTC.